Listed below are T cell receptor beta chains from one sample, sequenced in a study of blood T cells in healthy people across ages. TCRdb ran MiXCR on the 5' RACE reads and lists one entry per CDR3 protein. This table has over 950,000 distinct CDR3 sequences, about 51% appearing once. The sample consisted of blood. The source is a woman aged 55-75 years in good health. CDR3s include the opening cysteine and the closing phenylalanine or tryptophan. Fields, in order: D gene, clone size, J gene, V gene, CDR3 DNA, CDR3 protein. A D gene is named only where the DNA matches it firmly. Rows may omit the clone size; those that give it use once, few, many or a size class.

.,.,TRBJ1-5,TRBV29-1,TGCAGCCTAGACAGCCGCAATCAGCCCCAGCATTTT,CSLDSRNQPQHF
TRBD1,.,TRBJ1-2,TRBV7-9,TGTGCCAGCAGCAGGGAAAGAGGGGGCGATGGCTACACCTTC,CASSRERGGDGYTF
.,.,TRBJ2-1,TRBV11-2,TGTGCCAGCAGCGTCACGCACGTAGCGGAGCTTATCGTAGGCTCCTACAATGAGCAGTTCTTC,CASSVTHVAELIVGSYNEQFF
.,.,TRBJ2-1,TRBV10-2,TGCGCCAGCAGGGGATATGTCAGAGGACCCCCCCTAGCTCCCGAGCAGTTCTTC,CASRGYVRGPPLAPEQFF
.,.,TRBJ2-7,TRBV30,TGTGCCTGGAGCCTAACAGGGAACGAGCAGTACTTC,CAWSLTGNEQYF
.,once,TRBJ2-3,TRBV4-2,TGTGCCAGCAGCCAACGCGGGGCGGGATCGGATACGCAGTATTTT,CASSQRGAGSDTQYF
TRBD2,.,TRBJ2-3,TRBV12-3/TRBV12-4,TGTGCCAGCGGTAAGTCCCGCGGGAGCACAGGTACGCAGTATTTT,CASGKSRGSTGTQYF
.,few,TRBJ2-7,TRBV28,TGTGCCAGCAGTTTGGTTTCTCCCTACGAGCAGTACTTC,CASSLVSPYEQYF
TRBD1,.,TRBJ2-7,TRBV12-3/TRBV12-4,TGTGCCAGCAGACGAGGGACAGTCAGACCCTGGGACGAGCAGTACTTC,CASRRGTVRPWDEQYF
TRBD2,.,TRBJ2-7,TRBV6-5,TGTGCCAGCAGTAAGACAGCGGGGGGCTACGAGCAGTACTTC,CASSKTAGGYEQYF
TRBD2,.,TRBJ2-3,TRBV3-1,TGTGCCAGCAGCCAAGGGGGAAGCGGGACTAGAGATACGCAGTATTTT,CASSQGGSGTRDTQYF
.,many,TRBJ2-3,TRBV20-1,TGCAGTGCTAGCGGGGTTTGGGCAGGCACAGATACGCAGTATTTT,CSASGVWAGTDTQYF
TRBD2,.,TRBJ2-7,TRBV5-1,TGCGCCAGCAGCTTGGGGGTCAGCGGGAGCGAGCAGTACTTC,CASSLGVSGSEQYF
TRBD1,.,TRBJ1-5,TRBV7-2,TGTGCCAGCAGCTCTTGGACAGGGGAGGGCAATCAGCCCCAGCATTTT,CASSSWTGEGNQPQHF
.,few,TRBJ1-2,TRBV28,TGTGCCAGCAGTGTTGCACTCGGACAGCTCTATGGCTACACCTTC,CASSVALGQLYGYTF
.,.,TRBJ2-7,TRBV4-3,TGCGCCAGCAGCCAAAATCCGCCGGCAGGGTTGCCTCGGGAGCAGTACTTC,CASSQNPPAGLPREQYF
TRBD2,.,TRBJ2-3,TRBV5-1,TGCGCCAGCAGCTCCCAGAAACTAGCGGTCACAGATACGCAGTATTTT,CASSSQKLAVTDTQYF
.,once,TRBJ2-1,TRBV28,TGTGCCAGCACCCTAGGGTACCTAAACAATGAGCAGTTCTTC,CASTLGYLNNEQFF
.,.,TRBJ1-1,TRBV2,TGTGCCAGTAGCCCGACCCGAAACACTGAAGCTTTCTTT,CASSPTRNTEAFF
TRBD1,.,TRBJ1-5,TRBV6-6,TGTGCCAGCAGTTACACGGGACAGGTGAATCAGCCCCAGCATTTT,CASSYTGQVNQPQHF
.,many,TRBJ1-5,TRBV10-3,TGTGCCATCAGTGAGGGGGGGAAGAGTCAGCCCCAGCATTTT,CAISEGGKSQPQHF
.,.,TRBJ1-4,TRBV7-9,TGTGCCAGCAGCTTACCCCACCAGGAAAAACTGTTTTTT,CASSLPHQEKLFF
TRBD1,few,TRBJ1-2,TRBV29-1,TGCAGCGGGGGAGGAGGGACAGACTATGGCTACACCTTC,CSGGGGTDYGYTF
.,.,TRBJ2-3,TRBV7-2,TGTGCCAGCAGCTTAACAGGACTCAACACAGATACGCAGTATTTT,CASSLTGLNTDTQYF
.,.,TRBJ2-5,TRBV20-1,TGCAGTGCACCCGGACTCCAAGAGACCCAGTACTTC,CSAPGLQETQYF
.,.,TRBJ1-5,TRBV7-8,TGTGCCAGCAGTCAGGAATATCAGCCCCAGCATTTT,CASSQEYQPQHF
.,.,TRBJ2-7,TRBV11-2,TGTGCCACCCGGCCCCCCCCCTTGGGCTCCTACGAGCAGTACTTC,CATRPPPLGSYEQYF
.,.,TRBJ2-2,TRBV18,TGTGCCAGCTCACCGTCGGAACCCCCCACCGGGGAGCTGTTTTTT,CASSPSEPPTGELFF
TRBD2,.,TRBJ2-7,TRBV20-1,TGCAGTGCTAGACTAGCGGGAGTCCCCTACGAGCAGTACTTC,CSARLAGVPYEQYF
.,.,TRBJ2-5,TRBV29-1,TGCAGCGTTGAAAAAGACAATGAGCAGTACTTC,CSVEKDNEQYF
TRBD1,.,TRBJ2-7,TRBV6-2/TRBV6-3,TGTGCCAGCAGAAAAGCCGGGACAGGGATCTACGAGCAGTACTTC,CASRKAGTGIYEQYF
TRBD1,.,TRBJ1-2,TRBV4-2,TGTGCCAGCAGCCAAGGAACAGGGGGCGCCGGAATCTATGGCTACACCTTC,CASSQGTGGAGIYGYTF
.,.,TRBJ2-1,TRBV14,TGTGCCAGCAGCCAAGAGCTAGGACAACCCTACAATGAGCAGTTCTTC,CASSQELGQPYNEQFF
.,.,TRBJ1-1,TRBV12-3/TRBV12-4,TGTGCCAGTAGTTCCAACTCGGACAGCCCGGGGGCTTTCTTT,CASSSNSDSPGAFF
TRBD2,.,TRBJ2-7,TRBV28,TGTGCCAGCAGTTTCGGGACTAGGTCGTTCGAGCAGTACTTC,CASSFGTRSFEQYF
TRBD2,many,TRBJ2-7,TRBV29-1,TGCAGCGTTAACATAGCGGGAGTAGGGTACGAGCAGTACTTC,CSVNIAGVGYEQYF
TRBD1,.,TRBJ2-5,TRBV15,TGTGCCACCAGCAGCAGGGGGCCGAGGGAGCAGTACTTC,CATSSRGPREQYF
.,.,TRBJ1-1,TRBV2,TGTGCCAGTAATCCCCACAAGGGCACTGAAGCTTTCTTT,CASNPHKGTEAFF
.,.,TRBJ1-5,TRBV7-3,TGTGCCAGCAGCTTTCAGGCACATCAGCCCCAGCATTTT,CASSFQAHQPQHF
.,.,TRBJ2-1,TRBV12-3/TRBV12-4,TGTGCCAGCGACGTCGGGTCGAAACCCACCTACAATGAGCAGTTCTTC,CASDVGSKPTYNEQFF
.,.,TRBJ2-3,TRBV10-3,TGTGCCATCAATACAGGGTCGGATACGCAGTATTTT,CAINTGSDTQYF
TRBD1,few,TRBJ2-5,TRBV5-6,TGTGCCAGCAACCGGGACAGCCAAGAGACCCAGTACTTC,CASNRDSQETQYF
.,.,TRBJ2-2,TRBV9,TGTGCCAGCAGCCCATCAGCCTATCTAGATCCCGGGGAGCTGTTTTTT,CASSPSAYLDPGELFF
.,.,TRBJ2-7,TRBV7-9,TGTGCCAGCAGCTTTTCCTTCGAGCACAATGAGCAGTACTTC,CASSFSFEHNEQYF
.,.,TRBJ1-5,TRBV5-1,TGCGCCAGCAGCTTGGGGGAAGACTCGGATAGCAATCAGCCCCAGCATTTT,CASSLGEDSDSNQPQHF
TRBD1,.,TRBJ2-4,TRBV7-8,TGTGCCAGCAGCGCCGGGACAGGGTCTACGGAGCAGTACTTC,CASSAGTGSTEQYF
.,.,TRBJ1-2,TRBV4-1,TGCGCCAGCAGCCAAACGACAGCCGAAGGACGAGGCTACACCTTC,CASSQTTAEGRGYTF
TRBD2,.,TRBJ2-7,TRBV29-1,TGCAGCGTAGGGACTAGCGGGATCGGCGAGCAGTACTTC,CSVGTSGIGEQYF
.,.,TRBJ1-2,TRBV20-1,TGCAGTGCTAGAGGGCAGTTCTATGGCTACACCTTC,CSARGQFYGYTF
.,few,TRBJ2-4,TRBV7-3,TGTGCCAGCAGCTTAGACAGGATTGACATTCAGTACTTC,CASSLDRIDIQYF
.,few,TRBJ2-4,TRBV7-2,TGTGCCAGCAGCCCGAGGCCCACGACAACCAAAAACATTCAGTACTTC,CASSPRPTTTKNIQYF
.,.,TRBJ1-4,TRBV29-1,TGCAGCGTTGTGGGCGGGGGTGAAAAACTGTTTTTT,CSVVGGGEKLFF
.,few,TRBJ1-1,TRBV10-3,TGTGCCATCAGTGAGTCGGCAGCAAACACTGAAGCTTTCTTT,CAISESAANTEAFF